This T cell receptor (beta chain) was documented in a study of OX40 agonist ivuxolimab in advanced cancers. Overall study: Cancers in dose escalation were hepatocellular, melanoma, renal cell and head and neck. Study conclusions and caveats: Average numbers of expanded clones were greater in CD8+ T cells than in CD4+. Dosing at 0.1 to 3.0 mg/kg was accompanied by clonal expansion of CD4+ and CD8+ blood T cells by week 6. The study did not work out the antigen specificity of the expanded peripheral T cells.

This clone was observed a few times. Its antigen is currently unknown. Here immunoSEQ multiplex PCR was the method, and the copy in TCRdb shows in-frame clones only, minus some. The data contain some 100,000 clones, 80% to 90% of them singletons. The V gene's germline CDR1 is KGHSH and CDR2 LQKENI. J was trimmed by 7 bases and V by 5 bases; bases with no gene match: 5. The CDR3 spans 14 residues. The sequencing used CD4+ or CD8+ T cells sorted from blood, collected in a trial of the OX40 agonist ivuxolimab. This sequence originates from an adult with an advanced solid tumor such as melanoma, head and neck, liver or kidney cancer. This chain links TRBV18 with TRBJ1-6, with 7 bases matching TRBD1. The CDR3 nucleotides read TGTGCCAGCTCAAAGGACAGGTCGAATTCACCCCTCCACTTT. Its translation: CASSKDRSNSPLHF.